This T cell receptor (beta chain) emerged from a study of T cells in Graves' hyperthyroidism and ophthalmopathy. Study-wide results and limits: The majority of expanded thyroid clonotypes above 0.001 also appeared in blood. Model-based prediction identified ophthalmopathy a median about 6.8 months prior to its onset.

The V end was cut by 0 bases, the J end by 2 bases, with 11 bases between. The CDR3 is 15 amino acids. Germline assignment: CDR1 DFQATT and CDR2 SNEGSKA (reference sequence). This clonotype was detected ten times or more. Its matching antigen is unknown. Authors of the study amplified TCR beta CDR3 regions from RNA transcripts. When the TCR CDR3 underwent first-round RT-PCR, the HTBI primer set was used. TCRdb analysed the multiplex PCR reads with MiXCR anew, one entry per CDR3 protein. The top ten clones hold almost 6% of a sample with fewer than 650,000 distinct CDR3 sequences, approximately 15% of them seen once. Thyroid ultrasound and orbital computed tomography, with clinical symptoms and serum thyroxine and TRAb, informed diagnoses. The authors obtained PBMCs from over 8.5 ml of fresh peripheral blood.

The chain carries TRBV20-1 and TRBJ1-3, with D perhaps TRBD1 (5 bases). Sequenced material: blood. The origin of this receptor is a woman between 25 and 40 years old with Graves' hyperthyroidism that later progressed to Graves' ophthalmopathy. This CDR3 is CSARDLRDPGNTIYF. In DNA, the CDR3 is TGCAGTGCTAGAGATCTTCGGGACCCTGGAAACACCATATATTTT.